Below, 30 T cell receptor beta chains from the same sample are listed, as sequenced in a study of shared clonotypes between healthy human individuals. Assay: immunoSEQ multiplex PCR; the TCRdb copy retains only in-frame clones and omits some. The sample holds about half a million clones, about 74% seen once. Source material: PBMCs. These receptors were obtained from a woman in her thirties or forties in good health. Some clones in this sample may be carry-over from other donors' samples.

This clone has more than one count but fewer than ten. J is TRBJ2-5 and V is TRBV29-1; D gene unclear. The CDR3 has 11 residues. Trimming took 7 bases from V and 5 from J, leaving 11 bases between them. Per germline, CDR1 SQVTM and CDR2 ANQGSEA. CDR3 sequence: CSASLLETQYF. The CDR3 DNA follows: TGCAGCGCGTCCCTATTGGAGACCCAGTACTTC. Filled out from reference TRBV29-1 and TRBJ2-5, the complete variable domain reads SAVISQKPSRDICQRGTSLTIQCQVDSQVTMMFWYRQQPGQSLTLIATANQGSEATYESGFVIDKFPISRPNLTFSTLTVSNMSPEDSSIYLCSASLLETQYFGPGTRLLVL.

This chain joins TRBV28 and TRBJ2-1; D not resolved. The V gene's germline CDR1 is MDHEN and CDR2 SYDVKM. This CDR3 comprises 11 residues. In DNA form, the CDR3 reads TGTGCTAGCCGCCAAGCCAATGAGCAGTTCTTC. Protein: CASRQANEQFF.

The chain combines TRBV7-8 with TRBJ2-1, with D tentatively TRBD2 (5 bases). CDR1 and CDR2 (germline): SGHVS, FQNEAQ. Trimming removed 4 bases from V and 2 bases from J, with 21 bases in between. The CDR3 loop spans 18 amino acids. CDR3 residues: CASSSPGSKTPTYNEQFF. The CDR3 bases are TGTGCCAGCAGCTCCCCGGGGTCGAAGACTCCGACCTACAATGAGCAGTTCTTC. The variable domain in full, completed from reference TRBV7-8 and TRBJ2-1, reads GAGVSQSPRYKVAKRGQDVALRCDPISGHVSLFWYQQALGQGPEFLTYFQNEAQLDKSGLPSDRFFAERPEGSVSTLKIQRTQQEDSAVYLCASSSPGSKTPTYNEQFFGPGTRLTVL.

V is TRBV7-9 and J is TRBJ2-3; TRBD2 matches at 12 bases. The germline V gene has CDR1 SEHNR and CDR2 FQNEAQ (reference sequence). There are 17 residues in the CDR3. The J segment lost 0 bases and the V segment lost 4 bases, leaving 5 bases of the junction unmatched. The CDR3 DNA reads as TGTGCCAGCAGCTGGTCTAGCGGGAGGGGTAGCACAGATACGCAGTATTTT. Its protein is CASSWSSGRGSTDTQYF.

The gene calls are TRBV21-1 and TRBJ1-2. TRBV21-1 corresponds to a pseudogene. The CDR3 loop spans 15 amino acids. CDR3 region: CASVKVRPANYGYTF. As DNA, the CDR3 is TGTGCCAGCGTAAAAGTTAGGCCTGCAAACTATGGCTACACCTTC.

The rearrangement joins TRBV4-1 to TRBJ1-5; D unclear. Germline V lookup: CDR1 MGHRA, CDR2 YSYEKL. CDR3 length: 18 residues. Trimming left V 3 bases short and J 2 bases short, with 20 bases between. CDR3 sequence reads: CASSQAHMGFSGNQPQHF. For the CDR3, the DNA is TGCGCCAGCAGCCAGGCCCACATGGGGTTCTCGGGCAATCAGCCCCAGCATTTT.

The chain uses TRBV7-8 and TRBJ1-4, with TRBD1 matching over 9 bases. This CDR3 spans 16 amino acids. Germline V gene sequence: CDR1 SGHVS, CDR2 FQNEAQ. Trimming cost V 1 base and J 8 bases; bases outside gene matches: 8. The CDR3 DNA sequence: TGTGCCAGCAGCTTAGGCCGCCGGGACAGGGCCGAAAAACTGTTTTTT. Translated, it gives CASSLGRRDRAEKLFF.

On this clone: This may be a read error: a much more frequent sequence differs by one nucleotide. The rearrangement uses TRBV4-1 and TRBJ2-5; D perhaps matches TRBD1 (7 bases). V lost 0 bases and J lost 4, with 12 bases in between. Germline assignment: CDR1 MGHRA and CDR2 YSYEKL. The CDR3 contains 15 residues. This CDR3 is CASSQEQGEAETQYF. CDR3 bases: TGCGCCAGCAGCCAAGAGCAGGGGGAGGCAGAGACCCAGTACTTC.

The chain joins TRBV5-8 to TRBJ2-3; 9 bases agree with TRBD2. Per germline, CDR1 SGHTS and CDR2 YDEGEE. This CDR3 has 18 residues. V dropped 4 bases and J dropped 0; count of bases not matched to a gene: 12. This chain's CDR3 is CASSETSGRLYSTDTQYF. CDR3 nucleotides: TGTGCCAGCAGCGAAACTAGCGGGCGACTATATAGCACAGATACGCAGTATTTT.

The V and J genes are TRBV5-1 and TRBJ1-1, with 8 nucleotides matching TRBD1. Per the germline V gene, CDR1 is SGHRS and CDR2 is YFSETQ. The CDR3 loop spans 15 amino acids. Trimming removed 0 bases from V and 5 bases from J; junction bases left unmatched: 6. CDR3 DNA sequence: TGCGCCAGCAGCTTGGGGGCAGGGGGCCGGACTGAAGCTTTCTTT. Its translation is CASSLGAGGRTEAFF.

The table lists this clone with a few counts. The rearrangement links TRBV6-6 to TRBJ2-5, with 7 bases matching TRBD1. The end of the DNA aligns better with TRBJ2-7, so the J call may be wrong. CDR3 length equals 16 residues. Germline CDR1 reads MNHNY; CDR2 reads SVGAGI (reference sequence). The CDR3 sequence: CASSSPDRDLSYEQYF. CDR3 nucleotides: TGTGCCAGCAGTTCCCCCGACAGGGACCTTTCCTACGAGCAGTACTTC.

This chain links TRBV28 with TRBJ2-2, with 7 bases lining up with TRBD1. This CDR3 comprises 15 residues. Germline CDR1 and CDR2: MDHEN and SYDVKM. Trimming took 6 bases from V and 6 from J; bases not matched to a gene: 10. DNA of the CDR3: TGTGCCAGCAGCCGGGACAGTGGCCTGCCCGGGGAGCTGTTTTTT. Encoded protein: CASSRDSGLPGELFF.

The count of this clone is one. The chain combines TRBV29-1 with TRBJ1-2; D gene uncertain. Trimming left V 0 bases short and J 7 bases short, with 15 bases between. From germline, CDR1 is SQVTM and CDR2 ANQGSEA. There are 14 residues in the CDR3. The CDR3 loop is CSVEERAFMGGYTF. CDR3 nucleotide sequence: TGCAGCGTTGAAGAAAGGGCATTTATGGGTGGCTACACCTTC.

This clone was picked up one time. CDR3 sequence reads: CASSQDQGEEAFF. CDR3 sequence (DNA): TGTGCCAGCAGCCAAGACCAAGGCGAAGAAGCTTTCTTT. The rearrangement uses TRBV4-2 and TRBJ1-1; D unresolved. The length of the CDR3 is 13 residues. Germline V gene data show CDR1 as LGHNA and CDR2 as YNFKEQ. The ends were cut back, 0 bases at V and 8 bases at J, with 10 bases in the middle.

The chain employs TRBV5-1 and TRBJ1-1; D not resolved. CDR1 SGHRS and CDR2 YFSETQ come from the germline V gene. The germline V and J ends were trimmed by 0 bases and 1 base, with 10 bases remaining between them. The length of the CDR3 is 15 residues. CDR3 sequence reads: CASSLAGGKNTEAFF. The CDR3 bases are TGCGCCAGCAGCTTGGCGGGAGGCAAGAACACTGAAGCTTTCTTT.

As regards this clone: With a much larger clone just one base away, this may be a read error. The chain uses TRBV6-5 and TRBJ2-7, with TRBD2 identical over 9 bases. This CDR3 spans 15 amino acids. The J segment lost 0 bases and the V segment lost 8 bases, leaving 8 bases of the junction unmatched. Germline-derived CDR1 and CDR2 are MNHEY and SVGAGI. This chain's CDR3 is CASAQVAGDSYEQYF. CDR3 nucleotide sequence: TGTGCCAGCGCGCAGGTAGCGGGAGACTCCTACGAGCAGTACTTC.

This chain links TRBV21-1 with TRBJ2-1; the D segment call TRBD2 is taken from the table without a DNA check. TRBV21-1 is listed as a pseudogene. CDR3 length: 13 amino acids. This chain's CDR3 is CASSRLDSDEQFF. The CDR3 nucleotides read TGTGCCAGCAGCCGACTAGATTCCGATGAGCAGTTCTTC.

This sequence joins TRBV5-6 and TRBJ1-5; possible D gene TRBD1, 6 bases. Germline V CDR1 and CDR2: SGHDT, YYEEEE. Trimming took off 2 bases at V and 2 bases at J, with 11 bases between the two ends. CDR3 length: 15 amino acids. The CDR3 coding sequence is TGTGCCAGCAGCTTAGGGGGGATTGGCAATCAGCCCCAGCATTTT. This sequence encodes CASSLGGIGNQPQHF.

The gene calls are TRBV5-1 and TRBJ2-7; the D gene could be TRBD1 or TRBD2 (7 bases each). The CDR3 spans 14 residues. Germline V CDR1 and CDR2: SGHRS, YFSETQ. The germline V and J ends were trimmed by 2 bases and 5 bases, with 14 bases remaining between them. DNA for the CDR3: TGCGCCAGCAGCTTAACGGCAGGGGGGGACGAGCAGTACTTC. This sequence encodes CASSLTAGGDEQYF. Using reference TRBV5-1 and TRBJ2-7 for the parts outside the CDR3, the full variable domain is KAGVTQTPRYLIKTRGQQVTLSCSPISGHRSVSWYQQTPGQGLQFLFEYFSETQRNKGNFPGRFSGRQFSNSRSEMNVSTLELGDSALYLCASSLTAGGDEQYFGPGTRLTVT.

The sample holds a few counts of this clone. The CDR3 DNA is TGTGCCAGCAGCCAAGCCCAAGGACTAGCGGGAGGGCCTGGCACAGATACGCAGTATTTT. This encodes CASSQAQGLAGGPGTDTQYF. The rearrangement uses TRBV4-2 and TRBJ2-3; 15 bases match TRBD2. The CDR3 covers 20 residues. CDR1 is LGHNA, CDR2 YNFKEQ, per germline. Trimming cost V 1 base and J 1 base; bases outside gene matches: 9.

The chain is built from TRBV4-3 and TRBJ2-3; 9 nucleotides agree with TRBD1. Losses at the gene ends were 0 bases for V and 3 bases for J; bases not matched to a gene: 10. Germline-derived CDR1 and CDR2 are LGHNA and YSLEER. The CDR3 length is 18 residues. The CDR3 DNA is TGCGCCAGCAGCCAAGATGTACAGGGGGCGTATGCTACAGATACGCAGTATTTT. Protein: CASSQDVQGAYATDTQYF.

The CDR3 nucleotides read TGTGCCAGTAGTGTCGGGACAGGGGAGACTGAGCAGTTCTTC. Translated: CASSVGTGETEQFF. The chain recombines TRBV19 with TRBJ2-1, with 10 bases that match TRBD1. The junction had 7 bases not matched to a gene; V was cut back by 5 bases and J by 9 bases. Germline V CDR1 and CDR2: LNHDA, SQIVND (reference sequence). This CDR3 comprises 14 residues.

CDR3 sequence reads: CASSLEGHGNTEAFF. The CDR3 nucleotides read TGCGCCAGCAGCTTGGAAGGCCATGGGAACACTGAAGCTTTCTTT. The rearrangement uses TRBV5-1 and TRBJ1-1; D ambiguous. Per germline, CDR1 SGHRS and CDR2 YFSETQ. CDR3 length: 15 amino acids. V was shortened by 0 bases and J by 1 base, with 10 bases between the two germline ends.

CDR3 region: CASSLGQGQVEAFF. DNA of the CDR3: TGTGCCAGCAGCTTAGGACAGGGTCAGGTTGAAGCTTTCTTT. The chain is built from TRBV5-4 and TRBJ1-1; TRBD1 matches 8 bases. V shed 2 bases, J shed 7 bases, and the junction held 7 bases outside the gene matches. The CDR3 length is 14 residues. In germline, CDR1 is SGHNT, CDR2 YYREEE (reference sequence).

Note on this clone: A far larger clone is one nucleotide away, so this likely arose from a read error. The identical CDR3 is also encoded by other nucleotide sequences in the sample. The chain combines TRBV28 with TRBJ2-2; possibly TRBD2 for D (5 bases). The germline CDR1 and CDR2 sequences are MDHEN and SYDVKM. The CDR3 sequence is 11 residues long. The CDR3 region is CASSKDGELFF. CDR3 sequence (DNA): TGTGCCAGCAGCAAAGACGGGGAACTGTTTTTT.

This clone was seen a few times. The chain couples TRBV9 to TRBJ2-3; TRBD1 agrees at 7 bases. V gave up 4 bases and J gave up 4 bases; unmatched junction bases: 18. There are 18 residues in the CDR3. CDR1 is SGDLS, CDR2 YYNGEE, per germline. The CDR3 region is CASSPRGGVTGLADTQYF. Written as DNA, the CDR3 is TGTGCCAGCAGCCCCCGCGGTGGCGTGACAGGGTTGGCAGATACGCAGTATTTT.

DNA of the CDR3: TGTGCCAGTAGTATAAGTCCAGGGAGCTCTGGGGCCAACGTCCTGACTTTC. Translation: CASSISPGSSGANVLTF. This chain joins TRBV19 and TRBJ2-6, with D possibly called TRBD1 or TRBD2 (5 bases each). The length of the CDR3 is 17 residues. Germline V CDR1 and CDR2: LNHDA, SQIVND (reference sequence). Deletions cut 2 bases from V and 0 bases from J, with 11 bases between.

Remarks on this clone: A much larger clone sits a single nucleotide away, making a read error possible. The chain recombines TRBV6-6 with TRBJ1-3; the D is unclear. The ends were cut back, 7 bases at V and 0 bases at J, with 13 bases in the middle. The CDR3 length is 15 residues. CDR1 is MNHNY, CDR2 SVGAGI, per germline (reference sequence). The chain's CDR3 is CASNPSFISGNTIYF. CDR3 nucleotide sequence: TGTGCCAGCAATCCCAGCTTTATCTCTGGAAACACCATATATTTT.

Of note for this clone: A far more abundant clone sits one base away, making this likely a read error. The chain uses TRBV4-2 and TRBJ1-4; unclear D gene. The CDR3 runs to 13 residues. Germline V CDR1 and CDR2: LGHNA, YNFKEQ. The CDR3 DNA follows: TGTGCCAGCAGCCAAGAGTTAAGGAGGCATCTCTATTTT. Translation: CASSQELRRHLYF.

The chain carries TRBV18 and TRBJ1-3; D ambiguous. The V gene lost 3 bases and the J gene lost 0 bases, with 6 bases spanning the gap. CDR3 length: 14 amino acids. In germline, CDR1 is KGHSH, CDR2 LQKENI. The CDR3 is CASSPSDSGNTIYF. CDR3 DNA sequence: TGTGCCAGCTCACCCTCGGACTCTGGAAACACCATATATTTT.